The source of this T cell receptor (beta chain) is a study of shared clonotypes between healthy human individuals. Study summary: Donors were a couple of women and a few men aged 18 to 49.

The CDR3 is 11 amino acids. Clones were read by immunoSEQ multiplex PCR, and TCRdb kept only the in-frame ones, dropping some. The data contain about 2.1 million clones, around 93% of them seen just once; the ten biggest clones take up around 1.8%. Naivety among CD8 cells was defined by CD45RO negativity and positive CCR7 selection, thereby excluding terminally differentiated effector memory CD45RA+ cells. The sample taken for sequencing was naive CD8+ T cells from PBMCs. The receptor comes from a man between 18 and 29 years old in good health. Some clones in this sample may be carry-over from other donors' samples. The rearrangement joins TRBV21-1 to TRBJ1-2. TRBV21-1 is tagged as a pseudogene. The CDR3 here is CASKSYYGYTF. Written as DNA, the CDR3 is TGTGCCAGCAAGTCTTACTATGGCTACACCTTC.